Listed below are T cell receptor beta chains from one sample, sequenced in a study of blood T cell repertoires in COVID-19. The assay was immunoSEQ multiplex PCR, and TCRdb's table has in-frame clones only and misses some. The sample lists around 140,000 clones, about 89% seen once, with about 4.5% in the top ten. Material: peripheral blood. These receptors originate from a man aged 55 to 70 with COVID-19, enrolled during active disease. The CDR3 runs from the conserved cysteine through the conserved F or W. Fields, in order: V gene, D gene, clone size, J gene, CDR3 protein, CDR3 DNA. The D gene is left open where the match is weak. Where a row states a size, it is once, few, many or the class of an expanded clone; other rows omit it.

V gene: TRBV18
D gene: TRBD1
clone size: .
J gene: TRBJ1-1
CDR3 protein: CASSPEDRVAITEAFF
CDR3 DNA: TGTGCCAGCTCACCGGAGGACAGGGTGGCGATAACTGAAGCTTTCTTT

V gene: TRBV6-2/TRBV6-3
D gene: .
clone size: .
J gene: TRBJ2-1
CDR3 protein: CASSFSTGDEQFF
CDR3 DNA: TGTGCCAGCAGTTTTTCGACCGGGGATGAGCAGTTCTTC

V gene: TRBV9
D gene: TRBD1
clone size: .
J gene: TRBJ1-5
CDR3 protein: CASSPGPPGGGQPQHF
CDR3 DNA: TGTGCCAGCAGCCCCGGCCCCCCAGGGGGCGGACAGCCCCAGCATTTT

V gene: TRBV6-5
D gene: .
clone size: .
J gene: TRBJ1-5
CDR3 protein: CASSPVFSNQPQHF
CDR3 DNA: TGTGCCAGCAGCCCGGTTTTTAGCAATCAGCCCCAGCATTTT

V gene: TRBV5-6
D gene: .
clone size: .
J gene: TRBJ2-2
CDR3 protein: CASSLGPSQSGELFF
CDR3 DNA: TGTGCCAGCAGCTTGGGGCCTTCCCAATCCGGGGAGCTGTTTTTT

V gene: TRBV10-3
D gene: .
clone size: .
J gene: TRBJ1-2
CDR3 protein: CAISESGGPLNGYTF
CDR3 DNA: TGTGCCATCAGCGAGAGTGGGGGCCCGTTAAACGGCTACACCTTC

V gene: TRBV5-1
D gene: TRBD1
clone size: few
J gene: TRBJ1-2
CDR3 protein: CASSLTDRGYGYTF
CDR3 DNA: TGCGCCAGCAGCTTGACGGACAGGGGCTATGGCTACACCTTC

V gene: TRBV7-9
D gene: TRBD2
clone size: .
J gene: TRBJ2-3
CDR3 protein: CASSHPQRGEVDTQYF
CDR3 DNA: TGTGCCAGCAGCCACCCTCAGCGGGGGGAGGTAGATACGCAGTATTTT

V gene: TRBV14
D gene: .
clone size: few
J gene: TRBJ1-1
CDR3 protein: CASSPPYGRGGPEAFF
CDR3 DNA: TGTGCCAGCAGCCCCCCCTACGGAAGGGGTGGTCCTGAAGCTTTCTTT

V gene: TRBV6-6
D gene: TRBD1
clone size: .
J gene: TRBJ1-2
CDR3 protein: CASSPTGAQRGYTF
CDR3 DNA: TGTGCCAGCAGCCCCACAGGGGCTCAGAGAGGCTACACCTTC

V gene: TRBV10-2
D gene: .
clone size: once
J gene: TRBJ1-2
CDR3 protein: CASSESSGSAFGYTF
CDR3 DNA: TGCGCCAGCAGTGAGTCATCGGGATCCGCCTTTGGCTACACCTTC

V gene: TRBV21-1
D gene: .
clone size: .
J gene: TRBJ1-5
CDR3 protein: CASSKIVQCNQPQHF
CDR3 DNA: TGTGCCAGCAGCAAGATAGTACAGTGCAATCAGCCCCAGCATTTT

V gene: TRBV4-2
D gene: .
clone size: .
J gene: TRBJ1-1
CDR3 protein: CASSIRQDTEAFF
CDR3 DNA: TGTGCCAGCAGCATTCGACAGGACACTGAAGCTTTCTTT

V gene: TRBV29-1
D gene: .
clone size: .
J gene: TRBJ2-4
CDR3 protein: CSVAGTSKNIQYF
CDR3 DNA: TGCAGCGTTGCCGGGACATCTAAAAACATTCAGTACTTC

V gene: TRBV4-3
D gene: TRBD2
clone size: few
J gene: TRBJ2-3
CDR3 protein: CASSQDRTSGGLDTQYF
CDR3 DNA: TGCGCCAGCAGCCAAGATAGGACTAGCGGGGGGTTGGATACGCAGTATTTT

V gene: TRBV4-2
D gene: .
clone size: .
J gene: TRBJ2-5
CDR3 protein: CASSQSNRETQYF
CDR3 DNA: TGTGCCAGCAGCCAATCCAACAGGGAGACCCAGTACTTC

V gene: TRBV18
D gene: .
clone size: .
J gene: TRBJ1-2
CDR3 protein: CASSPEPNYGYTF
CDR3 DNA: TGTGCCAGCTCACCTGAGCCCAACTATGGCTACACCTTC

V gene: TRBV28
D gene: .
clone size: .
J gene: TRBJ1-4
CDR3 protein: CASKGTNNEKLFF
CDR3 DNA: TGTGCCAGCAAGGGGACTAATAATGAAAAACTGTTTTTT

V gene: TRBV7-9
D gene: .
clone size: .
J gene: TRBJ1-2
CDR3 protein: CASSLLADGYGYTF
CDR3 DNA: TGTGCCAGCAGCCTCTTAGCGGACGGCTATGGCTACACCTTC

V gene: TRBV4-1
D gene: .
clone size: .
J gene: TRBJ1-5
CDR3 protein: CASSQAGDSNQPQHF
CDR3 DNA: TGCGCCAGCAGCCAAGCAGGGGATAGCAATCAGCCCCAGCATTTT

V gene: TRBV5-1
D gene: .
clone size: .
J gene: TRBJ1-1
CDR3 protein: CASNNRDQNTEAFF
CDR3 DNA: TGCGCCAGTAACAACAGGGACCAGAACACTGAAGCTTTCTTT

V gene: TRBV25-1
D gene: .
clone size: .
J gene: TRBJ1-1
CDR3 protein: CASSGGLNTEAFF
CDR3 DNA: TGTGCCAGCAGTGGGGGACTCAACACTGAAGCTTTCTTT

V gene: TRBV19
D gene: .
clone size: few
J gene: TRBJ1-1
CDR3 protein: CASSIGFRVNTEAFF
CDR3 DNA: TGTGCCAGTAGTATAGGATTCAGGGTGAACACTGAAGCTTTCTTT

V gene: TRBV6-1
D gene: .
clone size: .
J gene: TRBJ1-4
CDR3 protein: CASSEPAADEKLFF
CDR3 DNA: TGTGCCAGCAGTGAGCCGGCGGCCGATGAAAAACTGTTTTTT

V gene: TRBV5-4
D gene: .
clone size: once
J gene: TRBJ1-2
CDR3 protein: CASSFPGGVDGYTF
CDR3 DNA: TGTGCCAGCAGCTTTCCCGGAGGGGTGGATGGCTACACCTTC

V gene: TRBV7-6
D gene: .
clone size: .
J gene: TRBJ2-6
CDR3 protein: CASSPWTPAGANVLTF
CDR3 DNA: TGTGCCAGCAGCCCCTGGACTCCGGCTGGGGCCAACGTCCTGACTTTC

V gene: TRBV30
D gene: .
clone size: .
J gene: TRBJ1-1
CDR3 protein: CAWSTGLNTEAFF
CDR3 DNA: TGTGCCTGGAGTACGGGGTTGAACACTGAAGCTTTCTTT

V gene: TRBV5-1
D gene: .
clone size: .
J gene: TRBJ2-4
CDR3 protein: CASSLDENRRDIQYF
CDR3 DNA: TGCGCCAGCAGCTTGGATGAAAACAGGAGAGACATTCAGTACTTC

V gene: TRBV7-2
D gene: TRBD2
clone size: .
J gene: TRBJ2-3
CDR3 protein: CASSLWVSGGVKDTQYF
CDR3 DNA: TGTGCCAGCAGCTTATGGGTTAGCGGGGGGGTAAAGGATACGCAGTATTTT

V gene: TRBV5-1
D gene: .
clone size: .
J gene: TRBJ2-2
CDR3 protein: CASQGSIANTGELFF
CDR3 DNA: TGCGCCAGTCAGGGGTCTATAGCGAACACCGGGGAGCTGTTTTTT

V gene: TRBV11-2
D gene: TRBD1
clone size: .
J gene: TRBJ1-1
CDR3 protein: CASSLVQGAGTEAFF
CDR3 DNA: TGTGCCAGCAGCTTAGTGCAGGGGGCGGGGACTGAAGCTTTCTTT

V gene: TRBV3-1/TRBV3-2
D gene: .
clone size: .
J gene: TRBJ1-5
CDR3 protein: CASSQVTRGRISNQPQHF
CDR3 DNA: TGTGCCAGCAGCCAAGTAACCAGGGGACGAATTAGCAATCAGCCCCAGCATTTT

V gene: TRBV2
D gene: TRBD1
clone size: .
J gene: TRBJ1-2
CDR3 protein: CASRDRGVFGYTF
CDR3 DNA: TGTGCCAGCAGGGACAGGGGAGTATTTGGCTACACCTTC

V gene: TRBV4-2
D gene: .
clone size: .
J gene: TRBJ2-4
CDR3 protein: CASSQGRIQPRDIQYF
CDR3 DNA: TGTGCCAGCAGCCAAGGGCGAATACAGCCGAGGGACATTCAGTACTTC

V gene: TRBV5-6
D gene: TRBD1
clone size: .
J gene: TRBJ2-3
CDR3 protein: CASSPDRAGTDTQYF
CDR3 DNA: TGTGCCAGCAGCCCGGACAGGGCCGGCACAGATACGCAGTATTTT

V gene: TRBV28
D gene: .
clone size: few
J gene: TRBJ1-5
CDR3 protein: CASGVSLGPREPQHF
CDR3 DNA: TGTGCCAGCGGGGTTTCATTGGGGCCCAGGGAGCCCCAGCATTTT

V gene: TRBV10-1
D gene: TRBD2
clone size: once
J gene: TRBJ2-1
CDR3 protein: CASSVTSAQLQFF
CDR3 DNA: TGCGCCAGCAGTGTAACTAGCGCGCAACTGCAGTTCTTC

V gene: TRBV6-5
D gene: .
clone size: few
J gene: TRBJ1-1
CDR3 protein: CASSYVGLGTEAFF
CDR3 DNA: TGTGCCAGCAGTTATGTGGGGCTGGGCACTGAAGCTTTCTTT

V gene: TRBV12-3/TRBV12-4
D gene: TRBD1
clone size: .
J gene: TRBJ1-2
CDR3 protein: CASSFGTGRGYTF
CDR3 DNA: TGTGCCAGCAGTTTCGGGACAGGACGTGGCTACACCTTC

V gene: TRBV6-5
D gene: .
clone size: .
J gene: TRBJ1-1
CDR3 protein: CASAWQGGTEAFF
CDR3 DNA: TGTGCCAGCGCCTGGCAGGGTGGGACTGAAGCTTTCTTT

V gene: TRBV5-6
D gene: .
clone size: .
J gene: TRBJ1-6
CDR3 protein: CASSLGTGSSYNSPLHF
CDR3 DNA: TGTGCCAGCAGCTTAGGAACGGGGAGCTCCTATAATTCACCCCTCCACTTT

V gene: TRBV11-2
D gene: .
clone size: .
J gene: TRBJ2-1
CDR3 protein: CASSPHDEQFF
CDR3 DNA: TGTGCCAGCAGCCCACATGATGAGCAGTTCTTC

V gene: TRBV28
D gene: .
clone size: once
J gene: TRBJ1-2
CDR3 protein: CASSQTRTGGTYGYTF
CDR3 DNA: TGTGCCAGCAGCCAAACCCGAACGGGGGGTACCTATGGCTACACCTTC

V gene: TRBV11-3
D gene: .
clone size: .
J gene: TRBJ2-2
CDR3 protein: CASSEEDTGELFF
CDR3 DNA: TGTGCCAGCAGCGAGGAAGACACCGGGGAGCTGTTTTTT

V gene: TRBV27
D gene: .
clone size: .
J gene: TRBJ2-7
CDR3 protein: CASLTGTYEQYF
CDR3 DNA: TGTGCCAGTTTAACGGGGACCTACGAGCAGTACTTC

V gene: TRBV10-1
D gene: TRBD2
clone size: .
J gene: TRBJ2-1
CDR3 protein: CASARSKRGSAYNEQFF
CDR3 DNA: TGCGCCAGCGCACGGAGCAAGCGGGGGTCTGCCTACAATGAGCAGTTCTTC

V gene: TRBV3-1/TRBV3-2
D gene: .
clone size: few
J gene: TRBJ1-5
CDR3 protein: CASSQDARTNQPQHF
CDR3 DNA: TGTGCCAGCAGCCAAGATGCACGGACAAATCAGCCCCAGCATTTT

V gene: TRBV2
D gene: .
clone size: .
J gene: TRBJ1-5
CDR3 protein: CASSESGQSTANQPQHF
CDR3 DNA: TGTGCCAGCAGTGAATCTGGACAGTCCACCGCTAATCAGCCCCAGCATTTT

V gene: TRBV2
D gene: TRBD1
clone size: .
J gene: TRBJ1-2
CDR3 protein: CASSAAAGTAFGYTF
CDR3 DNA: TGTGCCAGCAGTGCAGCCGCCGGGACAGCCTTTGGCTACACCTTC